This entry concerns a single TCR beta chain. Its antigen target is currently unknown. Per-base qualities were not stored, and no clone one base away is much larger. This specimen's time point label, per the study, means: around 4 weeks on oral tofacitinib. The treatment or condition label corresponds to: oral pan-JAK inhibitor, 5-10 mg twice daily. Lesional scalp punch biopsies and peripheral blood were obtained from alopecia areata patients. After PBMCs were isolated by density centrifugation and stained for CD3, CD4 and CD8, a FACSAria was used to sort CD4+ and CD8+ T cells. Library generation was performed with the immunoSEQ multiplex PCR assay. For TCR sequencing, RNA was extracted from every sample and reverse transcribed into cDNA to serve as template. SuperScript III was used to make first-strand cDNA, primed with a 2:1 mix of oligo-dT and random hexamers. Amplification bias was assessed with a synthetic immune receptor repertoire, and residual bias was removed computationally. Regarding the original processing steps: After raw reads were preprocessed to remove errors, the CDR3 was defined following IMGT conventions as running from the conserved cysteine to phenylalanine. Clonality was calculated as 1 minus Shannon entropy normalized by log2 of the number of productive unique TCRs. Scalp TCRbeta sequences were cross-referenced with sorted blood CD4 and CD8 repertoires so that the CD4 or CD8 identity of scalp clones could be inferred. The table was pulled from immuneACCESS by TCRdb, which kept in-frame rearrangements only. Such tables lose some clones; where checked, under half of the loss comes from unresolved V genes, and the rest has no known cause. The V and J calls and the clone size are those of that table, but D and trimming were determined from the DNA. The sample table contains about 200,000 clones; only one count was recorded for 64% of them. The ten largest make up more than 3.5% of the sample.

This entry is derived from a study of CD8+ T cells in alopecia areata (dated by TCRdb to the late 2010s). For the study in its entirety: The treated patients took part in an open-label pilot trial in which moderate-to-severe alopecia areata was treated with oral tofacitinib at 5 to 10 mg twice daily. Tofacitinib-treated patients had biopsies at baseline and at 4 and 24 weeks of treatment, with a later scalp biopsy in several patients. The RNA source kit depended on sample type: the PAXgene miRNA kit for fixed scalp, the miRNeasy kit for PBMCs, and the RNeasy kit for mouse skin. Disease severity in treated patients was measured with the SALT score, which quantifies the percentage of affected scalp surface area. Scalp clonality was compared among normal scalp (n=4), patchy alopecia areata scalp (n=8), and alopecia totalis/universalis scalp (n=8). High-throughput TCRbeta sequencing was used to examine T cell clonal expansion in alopecia areata in both the C3H/HeJ mouse model and human patients. Amplification of TCRbeta CDR3 regions was done by immunoSEQ multiplex PCR using 35 Vbeta forward primers and 13 Jbeta reverse primers. Scalp tissue and sorted CD4+ and CD8+ peripheral blood T cells from patchy and totalis/universalis alopecia areata patients and from healthy controls were covered by human TCRbeta sequencing. Patients stayed on tofacitinib for 6 to 18 months and then had 6 months of follow-up off drug so that delayed response and recurrence could be assessed.

General study outcomes and caveats: Unlike mouse skin, which is dominated by gammadelta T cells, normal human skin has resident alphabeta T cells that are also sequenced, and this complicates analysis of the scalp TCR repertoire. Shared TCR sequences between patients were less evident than in mice, which may be partly attributable to HLA diversity in the patient population. Higher clonality and more expanded CD8+ clones were observed in lesional scalp than in normal scalp, particularly in alopecia totalis/universalis, a finding suggestive of antigenic drive. During tofacitinib treatment, many expanded lesional clones remained in scalp and blood, and this persistence may partly explain relapse after treatment is stopped. Because the treated cohort was small and included a single nonresponder, larger studies are needed to assess links between baseline CD8+ expansion and response. Tofacitinib significantly decreased scalp clonality and the number of expanded CD8+ clones among the top 100 scalp clones.

V drops 7 bases and J drops 4 bases, leaving 16 bases in between. Counted from cysteine to phenylalanine, this CDR3 has 13 amino acids. Only CDR3 DNA is held: 39 bases, read in frame from base 1. CDR1 SQVTM and CDR2 ANQGSEA are derived from the germline V gene. The receptor was isolated from a human donor with alopecia areata. The rearranged chain carries TRBV29-1 and TRBJ1-2; TRBD1 is perhaps the D gene, given 5 matching bases. This material consisted of CD4+ T cells sorted from blood, taken at week 4, from a patient treated with tofacitinib. Here is the DNA: TGCAGCGCCCGGGACGCAGGGACCTATGGCTACACCTTC. Translated, this gives CSARDAGTYGYTF.